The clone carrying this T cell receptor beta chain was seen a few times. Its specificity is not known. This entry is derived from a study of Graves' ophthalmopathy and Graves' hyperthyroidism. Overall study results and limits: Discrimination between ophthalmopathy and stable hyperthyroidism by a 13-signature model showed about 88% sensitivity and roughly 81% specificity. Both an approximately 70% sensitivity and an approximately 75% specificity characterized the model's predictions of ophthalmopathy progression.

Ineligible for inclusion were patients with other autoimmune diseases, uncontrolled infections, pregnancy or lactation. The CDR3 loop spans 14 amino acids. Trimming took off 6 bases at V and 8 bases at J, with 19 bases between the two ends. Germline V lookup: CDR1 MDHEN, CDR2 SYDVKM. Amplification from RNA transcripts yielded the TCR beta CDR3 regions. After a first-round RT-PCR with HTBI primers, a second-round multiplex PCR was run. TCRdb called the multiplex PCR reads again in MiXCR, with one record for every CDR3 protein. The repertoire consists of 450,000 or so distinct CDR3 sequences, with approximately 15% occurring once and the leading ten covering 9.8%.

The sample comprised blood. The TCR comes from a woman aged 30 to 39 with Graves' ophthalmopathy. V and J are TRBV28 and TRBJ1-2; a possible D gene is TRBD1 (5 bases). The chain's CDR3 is CASSLGTQRRGYTF. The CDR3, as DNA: TGTGCCAGCAGCCTCGGGACCCAACGGCGGGGCTACACCTTC.